This TCR beta chain was identified in a study of Tregs in tolerant kidney transplant recipients (dated by TCRdb to the late 2010s). At the level of the whole study: Before combined kidney and bone marrow transplantation, this study identified donor-specific regulatory T cells using TCRbeta sequencing and then followed those same cells after transplant. Study-wide findings and limitations: Donor-specific Treg expansion was found to exceed global Treg expansion in tolerant patients, suggesting antigen-driven rather than nonspecific expansion. For some patients the PCR primers changed over time, which made it impossible to compare the samples from those patients at the nucleotide level. Because only a small number of patients were included, the study had limitations, and the results will need to be validated in larger populations as well as under other immunosuppression protocols. Biological reproducibility was not directly addressed, though technical replication error appeared minimal. The most biologically relevant and donor-specific TCRbeta repertoire appeared to be identified by expanding Tregs with activated donor B cells.

Related donors were used in the transplants with nonmyeloablative bone marrow transplantation, and mixed chimerism was transient in the human trials. Unstimulated Tregs (CD4+CD25+CD127-), CD4+ non-Tregs (CD4+CD25-), CD4 and CD8 cells were FACS-sorted from thawed PBMCs. The patients were a few recipients of combined kidney and bone marrow transplants from the ITN036ST trial, and samples were available only from these trial subjects. Healthy control blood was processed to PBMCs by Ficoll density gradient and cryopreserved, and patient PBMCs were collected before and after transplant. Compared with germline, V lacks 3 bases and J lacks 4 bases; bases without a gene match: 6. The CDR3 goes from the cysteine to the phenylalanine over 15 residues. Only the CDR3 part of the read is kept: 45 bases, read in frame from the first base. According to the germline V gene (reference sequence), CDR1 reads SEHNR and CDR2 reads FQNEAQ.

For TCRbeta CDR3 sequencing, genomic DNA was extracted from sorted cells using the QIAGEN DNeasy Blood and Tissue Kit. Through immunoSEQ, high-throughput TCRbeta CDR3 sequencing was done commercially, including PCR amplification with internal controls and bias correction. Under the source paper's analysis protocol: A unique productive TCRbeta sequence was defined by the CDR3 nucleotide sequence when primers matched, and otherwise by the CDR3 amino acid sequence together with the Vbeta and Jbeta genes. To correct sorting error, sequences shared between sorted populations at a frequency ratio of 2:1 or less were removed; the rest were assigned to the higher population. Donor-reactive sequences were defined as at least 5-fold expanded in CFSE-low cells versus unstimulated cells, with frequency of at least 0.01% in CFSE-low cells. Jensen-Shannon divergence calculated on the top 100 TCRbeta sequences ranked by frequency was used to measure repertoire divergence. For samples with multiple sequencing runs, sorting error was corrected in each run separately before the runs were combined. TCRdb provides this immuneACCESS table in a form limited to in-frame rearrangements. Some clones are lacking; in checked studies, under half of them reflect an unresolved V gene, and why the rest are absent is not known. The V and J calls and clone size are taken from that table; D and trimming were inferred from the DNA. Here the sample has about 81,000 clones; over 75% occur a single time. In total, the top ten clones hold 1.6% of the sample.

On this clone: Its binding antigen is unknown. Base quality data are lacking; no much larger clone is found one base away.

The receptor's source is a human patient who received a combined kidney and bone marrow transplant. After a transplant, certain T cells may trace back to the graft donor. The chain joins TRBV7-9 to TRBJ1-2; 9 junctional bases match TRBD1. Sequencing was performed on CD4+ T cells from blood (PBMCs), taken 24 months after the transplant. The CDR3 sequence is CASSLGQGSSYGYTF. The DNA sequence is TGTGCCAGCAGCTTGGGACAGGGTTCATCCTATGGCTACACCTTC.